This T cell receptor beta chain was captured by sequencing in a study of blood T cells in healthy people across ages. The V end lost 3 bases, the J end lost 2 bases, and 9 bases lay between the germline ends. This CDR3 spans 13 amino acids. From germline, CDR1 is DFQATT and CDR2 SNEGSKA (reference sequence). Alongside a J-beta primer mix, a sample-barcoded 5' primer served in a second PCR lasting about 7 to 11 cycles. TCRdb re-derived calls from the 5' RACE reads in MiXCR, one entry per CDR3 protein. Among hundreds of thousands of distinct CDR3 sequences listed, under 25% were seen once. The receptor's source is a man in his 70s in good health. The sequencing input was blood. The V call is TRBV20-1, the J call TRBJ2-3; D not resolved. As DNA, the CDR3 is TGCAGTGCTAGGCACTTTGACACAGATACGCAGTATTTT. The encoded protein is CSARHFDTDTQYF.